The 21 T cell receptor beta chains below all came from one sample that was sequenced in a study of blood T cell repertoires in COVID-19. The assay was immunoSEQ multiplex PCR, and TCRdb's table has in-frame clones only and misses some. The data show roughly 82,000 clones, around 80% seen once. Sequenced input: peripheral blood. The receptors stem from a man aged 55 to 70 with acute or convalescent COVID-19.

The chain has TRBV7-2 and TRBJ1-1; D uncertain. Germline V lookup: CDR1 SGHTA, CDR2 FQGNSA. This CDR3 has 12 amino acids. V lost 5 bases, J lost 10 bases, and 14 bases lay in between. The CDR3 is CASSTPGIGAFF. The CDR3 DNA follows: TGTGCCAGCAGCACCCCGGGTATCGGAGCTTTCTTT.

The chain employs TRBV7-9 and TRBJ2-2; a weak D match, TRBD2 (6 bases). V lost 2 bases to trimming and J lost 5 bases, with 9 bases between them. The CDR3 is made up of 14 amino acids. Germline lookup yields CDR1 SEHNR and CDR2 FQNEAQ (reference sequence). CDR3 nucleotides: TGTGCCAGCAGCTTAATAGCGGAGACCGGGGAGCTGTTTTTT. It specifies CASSLIAETGELFF.

V and J are TRBV5-4 and TRBJ2-3; 11 nucleotides line up with TRBD2. This CDR3 contains 15 residues. In germline, CDR1 is SGHNT, CDR2 YYREEE (reference sequence). Trimming at V came to 1 base and at J to 6 bases, leaving 4 bases not matched to a gene. In nucleotides, the CDR3 is TGTGCCAGCAGCTTGCGACTAGCGGGGAGGGATACGCAGTATTTT. Its translation is CASSLRLAGRDTQYF.

V is TRBV25-1 and J is TRBJ2-3, with 7 positions matching TRBD2. V gave up 5 bases and J gave up 5 bases; unmatched junction bases: 7. The CDR3 is 14 amino acids. CDR1 is MGHDK and CDR2 is SYGVNS in the germline V gene. The CDR3 DNA reads TGTGCCAGCAGTCCCCCAGGGAGGGTAGATACGCAGTATTTT. Amino acid sequence: CASSPPGRVDTQYF.

DNA for the CDR3: TGTGCCAGCAGCTTAGGTTTTCAGGGGGCGCGGGAGGAGCAGTTCTTC. Its protein product is CASSLGFQGAREEQFF. This chain connects TRBV11-3 to TRBJ2-1, with a possible D match to TRBD1 (8 bases). V was shortened by 1 base and J by 10 bases, with 20 bases between the two germline ends. Germline V CDR1 and CDR2: SGHNT, YENEEA. CDR3 length: 16 residues.

This clone showed up just once. The V and J genes are TRBV11-3 and TRBJ2-5; D perhaps matches TRBD2 (5 bases). The germline V gene has CDR1 SGHNT and CDR2 YENEEA. V shed 4 bases and J shed 2 bases, with 14 bases lying between them. CDR3 length: 15 residues. The CDR3 loop is CASSSRVGGQETQYF. CDR3 DNA: TGTGCCAGCAGCTCGCGGGTCGGAGGTCAAGAGACCCAGTACTTC.

V and J are TRBV4-1 and TRBJ2-2; 13 bases align to TRBD2. The CDR3 extends over 17 amino acids. Germline CDR1 reads MGHRA; CDR2 reads YSYEKL. V trimming: 5 bases; J trimming: 3 bases; junction bases outside the gene matches: 6. CDR3 in amino acids: CASSFSGTSGDTGELFF. As DNA, the CDR3 is TGCGCCAGCAGCTTCTCCGGGACTAGCGGGGACACCGGGGAGCTGTTTTTT.

V gene TRBV12-3 or TRBV12-4 combines with J gene TRBJ1-5, with 7 bases aligning to TRBD1. The CDR3 runs 13 residues. V shed 4 bases and J 5 bases; nucleotides not matched to a gene: 2. CDR3: CASSSGQYQPQHF. CDR3 nucleotide sequence: TGTGCCAGCAGTTCGGGACAGTATCAGCCCCAGCATTTT.

The sample holds a few counts of this clone. V is TRBV24-1 and J is TRBJ1-5; 7 nucleotides match TRBD1. Germline trimming cut 3 bases from V and 4 bases from J; bases unmatched to any gene: 14. Germline V gene lookup returns CDR1 KGHDR and CDR2 SFDVKD. This CDR3 region has 18 residues. The CDR3, as DNA: TGTGCCACCAGTGATACCCCCTCAGGGGGAATGGGGAATCAGCCCCAGCATTTT. Its protein product is CATSDTPSGGMGNQPQHF.

In this sample, this clone turned up once. The V call is TRBV6-5, the J call TRBJ2-3; tentative D call: TRBD2 (5 bases). Germline assignment: CDR1 MNHEY and CDR2 SVGAGI. The V gene lost 2 bases and the J gene lost 9 bases, with 12 bases spanning the gap. This CDR3 has 13 amino acids. The CDR3 spells CASSYRGGSTQYF. The CDR3 region has the DNA TGTGCCAGCAGTTACCGAGGCGGGTCAACGCAGTATTTT.

The chain is built from TRBV21-1 and TRBJ1-2; TRBD1, the D gene given by the table, was not confirmed from the DNA. TRBV21-1 is shown as a pseudogene. This CDR3 comprises 18 residues. The CDR3 DNA reads TGTGCCAGCAGTCCCCCCGGGACAGGGAAAGGTAGGGTCGGGGGCTACACCTTC. Its protein is CASSPPGTGKGRVGGYTF.

This clone showed up just a few times. CDR3 DNA sequence: TGCGCCAGCAGCTTCGACACGGCCTACGAGCAGTACTTC. Protein product: CASSFDTAYEQYF. This chain links TRBV5-1 with TRBJ2-7; D uncertain. This CDR3 is 13 amino acids long. The V end lost 2 bases, the J end lost 2 bases, and 8 bases lay between the germline ends. Looked up from germline, CDR1 is SGHRS and CDR2 is YFSETQ.

The chain combines TRBV2 with TRBJ2-5; D uncertain. The germline V and J ends were trimmed by 7 bases and 4 bases, with 7 bases remaining between them. The CDR3 is 11 amino acids. The germline CDR1 and CDR2 sequences are SNHLY and FYNNEI. CDR3 sequence (DNA): TGTGCCAGCACTTATTCAGAGACCCAGTACTTC. Amino acid sequence: CASTYSETQYF.

Written as DNA, the CDR3 is TGTGCCAGCAGCTTAGAGGCGGACAGGGCTTACGAGCAGTACTTC. This gives the protein CASSLEADRAYEQYF. The chain couples TRBV7-9 to TRBJ2-7, with 8 bases aligning to TRBD1. The CDR3 length is 15 residues. Germline V CDR1 and CDR2: SEHNR, FQNEAQ (reference sequence). Unmatched junction bases numbered 6, after V lost 1 base and J lost 4 bases.

The chain is built from TRBV19 and TRBJ1-2, with TRBD1 matching 7 bases. With V trimmed by 6 bases and J by 4 bases, 11 bases remained unmatched. This CDR3 is 15 amino acids long. Germline CDR1 reads LNHDA; CDR2 reads SQIVND (reference sequence). The CDR3 DNA follows: TGTGCCAGTAGCCTAGCTTCGGACAGGTCCTATGGCTACACCTTC. Encoded protein: CASSLASDRSYGYTF.

V gene TRBV3-1 (or the pseudogene TRBV3-2) combines with J gene TRBJ2-7; tentatively, D is TRBD2 (5 bases). The germline V gene encodes CDR1 LGHDT and CDR2 YNNKEL (reference sequence). V was trimmed by 1 base and J by 6 bases, leaving 16 bases between them. The CDR3 length is 15 residues. CDR3 region: CASSQVLASIREQYF. CDR3 nucleotides: TGTGCCAGCAGCCAAGTCCTAGCCAGTATCCGCGAGCAGTACTTC.

The gene calls are TRBV4-3 and TRBJ2-7; perhaps TRBD1 as D (7 bases). CDR1 and CDR2 (germline): LGHNA, YSLEER. The ends were cut back, 1 base at V and 7 bases at J, with 17 bases in the middle. The CDR3 length is 15 residues. The CDR3, as DNA: TGCGCCAGCAGCCAAGTAGGACAGGCCCGGGGGGAGCAGTACTTC. Protein product: CASSQVGQARGEQYF.

The chain is built from TRBV27 and TRBJ2-3, with 13 bases matching TRBD2. The CDR3 consists of 17 residues. Looked up from germline, CDR1 is MNHEY and CDR2 is SMNVEV (reference sequence). V was clipped by 4 bases and J by 6 bases; unmatched bases: 10. The CDR3 loop is CASSSWTSGGRRDTQYF. The CDR3 DNA reads TGTGCCAGCAGTTCTTGGACTAGCGGGGGACGTAGGGATACGCAGTATTTT.

The rearrangement joins TRBV5-1 to TRBJ2-3, with TRBD1 identical over 10 bases. This CDR3 spans 16 amino acids. Germline V gene sequence: CDR1 SGHRS, CDR2 YFSETQ. The V and J ends lost 4 bases and 6 bases, in that order; junction bases with no gene match: 11. The CDR3 coding sequence is TGCGCCAGCAGCCCGGTCGGGACAGGGGCCCGGGATACGCAGTATTTT. Translation gives CASSPVGTGARDTQYF. Based on the CDR3 plus reference TRBV5-1 and TRBJ2-3, the full variable domain is KAGVTQTPRYLIKTRGQQVTLSCSPISGHRSVSWYQQTPGQGLQFLFEYFSETQRNKGNFPGRFSGRQFSNSRSEMNVSTLELGDSALYLCASSPVGTGARDTQYFGPGTRLTVL.

V and J are TRBV5-1 and TRBJ1-1; TRBD1 agrees at 7 bases. The V gene end was trimmed by 3 bases and the J gene end by 6 bases; junction bases not matched to a gene: 17. Germline CDR1 is SGHRS and CDR2 is YFSETQ. There are 17 residues in the CDR3. CDR3 DNA: TGCGCCAGCAGCTACGGAAACAGGGGAATGGTGAGCTCTGAAGCTTTCTTT. As protein: CASSYGNRGMVSSEAFF.

V is TRBV6-5 and J is TRBJ1-2; a possible D gene is TRBD1 (5 bases). V lost 2 bases, J lost 8 bases, and 9 bases lay in between. CDR1 and CDR2 from the germline V gene are MNHEY and SVGAGI. The CDR3 totals 12 residues. CDR3 amino acids: CASSYPKGGYTF. CDR3 DNA: TGTGCCAGCAGTTACCCGAAGGGGGGCTACACCTTC.